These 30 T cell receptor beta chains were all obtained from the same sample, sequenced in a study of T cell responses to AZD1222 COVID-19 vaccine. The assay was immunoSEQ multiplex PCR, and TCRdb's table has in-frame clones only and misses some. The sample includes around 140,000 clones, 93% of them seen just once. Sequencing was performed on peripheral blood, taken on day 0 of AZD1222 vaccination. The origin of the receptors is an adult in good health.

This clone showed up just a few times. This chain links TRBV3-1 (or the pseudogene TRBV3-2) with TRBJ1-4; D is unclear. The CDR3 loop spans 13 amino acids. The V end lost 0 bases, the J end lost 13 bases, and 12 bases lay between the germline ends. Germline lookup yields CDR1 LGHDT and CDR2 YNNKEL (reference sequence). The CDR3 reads CASSQDRVSRLFF. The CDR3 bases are TGTGCCAGCAGCCAAGATAGGGTTTCTAGACTGTTTTTT.

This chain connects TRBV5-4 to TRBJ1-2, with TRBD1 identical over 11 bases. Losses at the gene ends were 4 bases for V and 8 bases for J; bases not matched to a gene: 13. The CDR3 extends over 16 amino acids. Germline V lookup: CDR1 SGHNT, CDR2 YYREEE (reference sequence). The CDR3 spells CASSEGDRGKNSGYTF. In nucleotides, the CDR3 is TGTGCCAGCAGCGAGGGGGACAGGGGGAAAAATTCGGGCTACACCTTC.

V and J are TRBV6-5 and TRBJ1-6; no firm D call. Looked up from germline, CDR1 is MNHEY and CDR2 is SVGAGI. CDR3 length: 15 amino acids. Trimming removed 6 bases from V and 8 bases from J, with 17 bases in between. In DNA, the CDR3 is TGTGCCAGCAGGCCACTGACTGTATACGATTCACCCCTCCACTTT. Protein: CASRPLTVYDSPLHF.

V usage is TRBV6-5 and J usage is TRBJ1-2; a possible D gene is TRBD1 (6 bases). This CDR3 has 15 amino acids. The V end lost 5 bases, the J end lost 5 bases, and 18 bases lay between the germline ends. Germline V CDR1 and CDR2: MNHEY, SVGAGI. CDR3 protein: CASSLNRALFYGYTF. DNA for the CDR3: TGTGCCAGCAGTCTGAACAGGGCCCTCTTTTATGGCTACACCTTC.

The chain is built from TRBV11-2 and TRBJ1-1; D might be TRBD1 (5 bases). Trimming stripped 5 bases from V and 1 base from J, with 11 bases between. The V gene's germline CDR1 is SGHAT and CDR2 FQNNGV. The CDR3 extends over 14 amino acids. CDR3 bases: TGTGCCAGCAGCCCCCGTGGGGGGAACACTGAAGCTTTCTTT. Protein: CASSPRGGNTEAFF.

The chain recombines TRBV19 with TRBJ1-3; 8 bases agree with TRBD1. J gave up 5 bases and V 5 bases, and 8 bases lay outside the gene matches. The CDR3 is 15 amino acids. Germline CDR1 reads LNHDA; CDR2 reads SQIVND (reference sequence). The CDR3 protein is CASSSPWTGRNTIYF. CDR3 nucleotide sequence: TGTGCCAGTAGTTCCCCTTGGACAGGGAGAAACACCATATATTTT.

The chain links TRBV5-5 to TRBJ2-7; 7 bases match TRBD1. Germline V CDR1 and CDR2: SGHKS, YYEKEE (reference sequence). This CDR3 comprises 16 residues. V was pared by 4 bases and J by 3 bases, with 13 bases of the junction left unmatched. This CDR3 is CASSPDTGQEYYEQYF. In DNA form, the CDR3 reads TGTGCCAGCAGCCCCGATACCGGACAGGAGTACTACGAGCAGTACTTC.

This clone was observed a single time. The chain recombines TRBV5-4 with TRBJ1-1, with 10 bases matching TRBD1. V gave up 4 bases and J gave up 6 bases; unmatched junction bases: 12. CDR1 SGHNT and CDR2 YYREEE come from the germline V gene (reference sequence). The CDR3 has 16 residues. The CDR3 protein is CASSLGQGISNPEAFF. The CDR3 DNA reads TGTGCCAGCAGCCTGGGACAGGGGATTTCTAACCCTGAAGCTTTCTTT.

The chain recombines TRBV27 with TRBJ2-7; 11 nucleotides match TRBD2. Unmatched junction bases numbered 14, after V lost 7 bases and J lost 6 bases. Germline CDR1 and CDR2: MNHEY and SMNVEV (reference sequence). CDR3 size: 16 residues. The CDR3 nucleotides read TGTGCCAGCACCCCCGGAACTAGCGGGAGTTATGGCGAGCAGTACTTC. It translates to CASTPGTSGSYGEQYF.

This CDR3 reads CASSTFPQEMNTEAFF. The CDR3 DNA is TGTGCCAGCAGTACCTTCCCCCAGGAAATGAACACTGAAGCTTTCTTT. The genes are TRBV6-2 or TRBV6-3 and TRBJ1-1, with unresolved D. The CDR3 totals 16 residues. In germline, CDR1 is MNHEY, CDR2 SVGEGT. Trimming removed 5 bases at V and 0 bases at J, with 16 bases between.

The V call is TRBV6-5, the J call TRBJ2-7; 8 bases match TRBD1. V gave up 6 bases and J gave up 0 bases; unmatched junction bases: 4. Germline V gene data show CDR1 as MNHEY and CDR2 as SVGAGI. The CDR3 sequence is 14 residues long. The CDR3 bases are TGTGCCAGCAGAAGACAGGGGAACTCCTACGAGCAGTACTTC. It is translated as CASRRQGNSYEQYF.

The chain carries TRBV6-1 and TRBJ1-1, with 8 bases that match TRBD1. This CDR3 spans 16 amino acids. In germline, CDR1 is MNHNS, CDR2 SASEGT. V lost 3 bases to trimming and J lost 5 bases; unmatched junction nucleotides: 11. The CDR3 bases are TGTGCCAGCAGTGAGCGACAGGGGATTTGGGGGACTGAAGCTTTCTTT. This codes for CASSERQGIWGTEAFF.

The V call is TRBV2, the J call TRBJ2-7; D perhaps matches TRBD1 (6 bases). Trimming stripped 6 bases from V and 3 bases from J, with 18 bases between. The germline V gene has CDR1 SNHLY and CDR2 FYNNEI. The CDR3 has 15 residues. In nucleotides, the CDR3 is TGTGCCAGCAGACGCGACAGGAACAATTACTACGAGCAGTACTTC. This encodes CASRRDRNNYYEQYF.

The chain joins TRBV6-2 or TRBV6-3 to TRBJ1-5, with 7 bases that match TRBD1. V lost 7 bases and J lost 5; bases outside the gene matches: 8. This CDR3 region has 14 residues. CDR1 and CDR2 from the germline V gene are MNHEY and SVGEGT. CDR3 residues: CASIPRGKDQPQHF. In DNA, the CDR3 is TGTGCCAGCATCCCCAGGGGGAAGGATCAGCCCCAGCATTTT.

The CDR3 nucleotides are TGCGCCAGCAGCCTTGAGCCAGTAATGGGTTCACCCCTCCACTTT. It translates to CASSLEPVMGSPLHF. The chain joins TRBV5-1 to TRBJ1-6, with D unresolved. CDR1 and CDR2 from the germline V gene are SGHRS and YFSETQ. The CDR3 totals 15 residues. Trimming took 4 bases from V and 9 from J, leaving 17 bases between them. The full variable domain, rest sourced from reference TRBV5-1 and TRBJ1-6, is KAGVTQTPRYLIKTRGQQVTLSCSPISGHRSVSWYQQTPGQGLQFLFEYFSETQRNKGNFPGRFSGRQFSNSRSEMNVSTLELGDSALYLCASSLEPVMGSPLHFGNGTRLTVT.

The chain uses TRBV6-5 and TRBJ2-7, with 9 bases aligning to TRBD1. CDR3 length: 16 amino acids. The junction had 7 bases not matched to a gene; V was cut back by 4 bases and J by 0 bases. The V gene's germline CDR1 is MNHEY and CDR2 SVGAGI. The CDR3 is CASSFLGQGISYEQYF. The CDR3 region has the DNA TGTGCCAGCAGTTTTCTCGGACAGGGGATCTCCTACGAGCAGTACTTC.

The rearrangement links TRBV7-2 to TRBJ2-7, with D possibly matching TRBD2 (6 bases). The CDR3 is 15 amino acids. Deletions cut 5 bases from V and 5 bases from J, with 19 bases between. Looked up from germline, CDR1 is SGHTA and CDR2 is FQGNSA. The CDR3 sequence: CASSHAGLPGDEQYF. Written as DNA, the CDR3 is TGTGCCAGCAGCCACGCGGGACTCCCGGGGGACGAGCAGTACTTC.

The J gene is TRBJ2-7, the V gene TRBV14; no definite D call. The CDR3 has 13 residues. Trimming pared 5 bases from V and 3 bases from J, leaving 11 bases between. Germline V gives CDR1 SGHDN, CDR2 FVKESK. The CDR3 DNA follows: TGTGCCAGCAGCTTGGGAAACTTCTACGAGCAGTACTTC. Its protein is CASSLGNFYEQYF.

CDR3 nucleotide sequence: TGTGCCAGCAGTTCTGGACAGGGCCGCTCCTACGAGCAGTACTTC. Translating it yields CASSSGQGRSYEQYF. The J gene is TRBJ2-7, the V gene TRBV6-5, with 8 bases matching TRBD1. CDR1 and CDR2 (germline): MNHEY, SVGAGI. This CDR3 is 15 amino acids long. The trim removed 4 bases at V and 0 bases at J, leaving 5 bases unmatched.

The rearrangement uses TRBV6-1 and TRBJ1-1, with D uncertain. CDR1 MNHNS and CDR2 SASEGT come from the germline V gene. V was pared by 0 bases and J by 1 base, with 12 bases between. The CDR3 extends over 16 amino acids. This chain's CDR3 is CASSEAPLWGNTEAFF. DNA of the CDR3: TGTGCCAGCAGTGAAGCCCCATTGTGGGGGAACACTGAAGCTTTCTTT.

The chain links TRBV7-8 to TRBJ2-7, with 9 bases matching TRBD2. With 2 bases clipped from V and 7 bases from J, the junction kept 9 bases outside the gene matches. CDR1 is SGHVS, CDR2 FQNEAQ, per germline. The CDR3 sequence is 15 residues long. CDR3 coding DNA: TGTGCCAGCAGCTTACGGCGGGAGGGGTCGGGGGAGCAGTACTTC. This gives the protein CASSLRREGSGEQYF.

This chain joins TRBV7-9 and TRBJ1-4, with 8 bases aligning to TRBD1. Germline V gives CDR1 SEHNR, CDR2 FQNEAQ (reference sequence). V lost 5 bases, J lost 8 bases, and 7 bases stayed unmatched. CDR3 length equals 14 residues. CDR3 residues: CASSQGQGEEKLFF. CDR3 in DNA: TGTGCCAGCAGCCAAGGACAGGGTGAGGAAAAACTGTTTTTT.

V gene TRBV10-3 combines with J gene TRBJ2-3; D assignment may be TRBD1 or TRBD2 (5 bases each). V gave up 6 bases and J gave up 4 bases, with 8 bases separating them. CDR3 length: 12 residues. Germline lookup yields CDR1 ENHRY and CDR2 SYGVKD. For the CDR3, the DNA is TGTGCCATCAGGGGGACCGCAGATACGCAGTATTTT. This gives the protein CAIRGTADTQYF.

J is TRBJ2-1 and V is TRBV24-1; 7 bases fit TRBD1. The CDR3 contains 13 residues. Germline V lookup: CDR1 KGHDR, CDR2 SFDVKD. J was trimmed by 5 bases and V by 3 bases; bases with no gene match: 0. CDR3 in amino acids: CATSDGTDNEQFF. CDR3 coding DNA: TGTGCCACCAGTGATGGGACAGACAATGAGCAGTTCTTC.

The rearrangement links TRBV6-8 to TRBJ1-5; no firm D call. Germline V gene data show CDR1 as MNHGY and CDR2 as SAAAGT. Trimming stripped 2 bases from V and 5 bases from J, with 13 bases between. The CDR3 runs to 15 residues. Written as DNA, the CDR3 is TGTGCCAGCAGTTACGGGGTAAGATTGGATCAGCCCCAGCATTTT. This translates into CASSYGVRLDQPQHF.

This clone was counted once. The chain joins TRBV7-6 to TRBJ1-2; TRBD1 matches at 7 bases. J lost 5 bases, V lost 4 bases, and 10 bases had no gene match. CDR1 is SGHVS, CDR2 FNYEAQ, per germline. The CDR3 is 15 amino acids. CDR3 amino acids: CASSSLPGRGYGYTF. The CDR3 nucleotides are TGTGCCAGCAGCTCCCTTCCCGGCAGGGGGTATGGCTACACCTTC.

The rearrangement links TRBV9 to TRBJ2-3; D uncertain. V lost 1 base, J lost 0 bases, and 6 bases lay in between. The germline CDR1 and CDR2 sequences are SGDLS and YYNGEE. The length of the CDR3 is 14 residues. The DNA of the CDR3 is TGTGCCAGCAGCGTATTAGGTAGCACAGATACGCAGTATTTT. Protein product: CASSVLGSTDTQYF.

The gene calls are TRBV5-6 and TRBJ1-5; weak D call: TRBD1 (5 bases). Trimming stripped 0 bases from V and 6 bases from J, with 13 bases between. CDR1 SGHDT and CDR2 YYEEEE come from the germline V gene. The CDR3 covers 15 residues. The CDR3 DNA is TGTGCCAGCAGCTTGGAGGGCTTTGGGGGTCAGCCCCAGCATTTT. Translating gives CASSLEGFGGQPQHF.

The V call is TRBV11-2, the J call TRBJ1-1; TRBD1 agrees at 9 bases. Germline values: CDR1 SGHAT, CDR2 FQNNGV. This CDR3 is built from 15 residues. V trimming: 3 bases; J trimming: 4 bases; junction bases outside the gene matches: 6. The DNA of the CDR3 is TGTGCCAGCAGCTTCCCGCGGACAGGGGTCACTGAAGCTTTCTTT. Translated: CASSFPRTGVTEAFF.

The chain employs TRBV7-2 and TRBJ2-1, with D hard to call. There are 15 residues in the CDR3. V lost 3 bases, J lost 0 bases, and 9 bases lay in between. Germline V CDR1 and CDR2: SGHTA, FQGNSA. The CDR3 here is CASSFERSSYNEQFF. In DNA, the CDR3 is TGTGCCAGCAGCTTTGAGAGGAGCTCCTACAATGAGCAGTTCTTC.